This passage covers 23 T cell receptor beta chains from one sample sequenced in a study of blood T cells in healthy people across ages. Combining a sample-barcoded 5' primer with a J-beta primer mix, a second PCR ran for about 7 to 11 cycles. TCRdb reprocessed the 5' RACE reads via MiXCR and lists one record per CDR3 protein. The profile shows about 1,800,000 distinct CDR3 sequences, under 30% of them singletons. What was sequenced was blood. Receptors were obtained from a woman aged 30 to 39 in good health.

This clonotype was detected only a few times. The chain is built from TRBV29-1 and TRBJ2-7; D is uncertain. The CDR3 is 13 residues long. The germline V and J ends were trimmed by 6 bases and 1 base, with 13 bases remaining between them. CDR1 is SQVTM and CDR2 is ANQGSEA in the germline V gene. This CDR3 reads CSVPGSTSYEQYF. In DNA, the CDR3 is TGCAGCGTCCCGGGTTCTACTTCCTACGAGCAGTACTTC.

About this clonotype itself: A much larger clone lies one base from this, so it may be a read error. The chain recombines TRBV20-1 with TRBJ2-7; 7 nucleotides line up with TRBD1. The CDR3 has 14 amino acids. Germline assignment: CDR1 DFQATT and CDR2 SNEGSKA (reference sequence). After removal of 5 bases from V and 6 bases from J, the junction contained 13 bases not matched to a gene. CDR3 protein: CSAGGQAGALEQYF. In nucleotides, the CDR3 is TGCAGTGCTGGTGGACAGGCTGGGGCTCTCGAGCAGTACTTC.

This chain connects TRBV30 to TRBJ2-5; 7 bases map to TRBD2. The germline gives CDR1 GTSNPN, CDR2 SVGIG (reference sequence). The CDR3 has 14 amino acids. V shed 0 bases and J 2 bases; nucleotides not matched to a gene: 3. In DNA, the CDR3 is TGTGCCTGGAGTGTCGGCGGGGGACAAGAGACCCAGTACTTC. Its protein product is CAWSVGGGQETQYF.

This clonotype was found many times. The rearrangement joins TRBV29-1 to TRBJ2-7, with 7 bases identical to TRBD2. V lost 3 bases and J lost 7; bases outside the gene matches: 6. The CDR3 is 12 residues long. Germline CDR1 is SQVTM and CDR2 is ANQGSEA. CDR3 sequence reads: CSVDQPGGEQYF. DNA of the CDR3: TGCAGCGTTGATCAGCCCGGGGGGGAGCAGTACTTC.

This chain links TRBV12-3 or TRBV12-4 with TRBJ1-6; possible D gene TRBD1, 5 bases. The CDR3 sequence is 14 residues long. The germline V and J ends were trimmed by 5 bases and 9 bases, with 14 bases remaining between them. The CDR3 loop reads CASSLTPGTSPLHF. CDR3 nucleotides: TGTGCCAGCAGTCTAACTCCCGGGACTTCACCCCTCCACTTT.

The J gene is TRBJ2-1, the V gene TRBV30; 14 nucleotides agree with TRBD2. Trimming removed 5 bases from V and 7 bases from J; junction bases left unmatched: 10. This CDR3 region has 16 residues. CDR1 is GTSNPN, CDR2 SVGIG, per germline (reference sequence). The CDR3 here is CAWGRKGLAGVNEQFF. In DNA form, the CDR3 reads TGTGCCTGGGGACGCAAGGGACTAGCGGGAGTTAATGAGCAGTTCTTC.

This clonotype was observed once. The rearrangement uses TRBV4-2 and TRBJ1-1; D might be TRBD1 (5 bases). Trimming removed 7 bases at V and 3 bases at J, with 12 bases between. Germline CDR1 LGHNA, CDR2 YNFKEQ. The CDR3 sequence is 13 residues long. CDR3 loop: CASTPGRDTEAFF. DNA for the CDR3: TGTGCCAGCACACCGGGCAGGGACACTGAAGCTTTCTTT.

J is TRBJ2-3 and V is TRBV10-2; TRBD2 matches 8 bases. CDR1 and CDR2 (germline): WSHSY, SAAADI. The ends lost 4 bases at V and 6 bases at J; junction bases unmatched: 6. This CDR3 has 14 residues. CDR3 residues: CASSGAGGRDTQYF. In DNA form, the CDR3 reads TGCGCCAGCAGTGGGGCGGGAGGAAGGGATACGCAGTATTTT.

The CDR3: CASSLGQSPGYGYTF. The DNA for the CDR3 is TGTGCCAGCAGTTTGGGTCAGTCACCCGGATATGGCTACACCTTC. The V gene is TRBV27, the J gene TRBJ1-2, with D unclear. V gave up 3 bases and J gave up 5 bases, with 16 bases separating them. The germline gives CDR1 MNHEY, CDR2 SMNVEV (reference sequence). The CDR3 covers 15 residues.

Of note for this clonotype: Its ends do not fully match the called genes, so a read error is possible. The chain is built from TRBV30 and TRBJ2-5; TRBD2 aligns across 8 bases. This CDR3 comprises 14 residues. The germline gives CDR1 GTSNPN, CDR2 SVGIG (reference sequence). CDR3 region: CAWKRGGIQETRYF. The CDR3, as DNA: TGTGCCTGGAAACGGGGGGGAATCCAAGAGACCCGGTACTTC. Supplemented by reference TRBV30 and TRBJ2-5, the full variable domain reads SQTIHQWPATLVQPVGSPLSLECTVEGTSNPNLYWYRQAAGRGLQLLFYSVGIGQISSEVPQNLSASRPQDRQFILSSKKLLLSDSGFYLCAWKRGGIQETRYFGPGTRLLVL.

The rearrangement links TRBV25-1 to TRBJ1-1, with no clear D. V lost 4 bases and J 1 base, leaving 10 bases between the germline ends. The CDR3 covers 14 residues. In germline, CDR1 is MGHDK, CDR2 SYGVNS. The chain's CDR3 is CASSAVNRNTEAFF. DNA of the CDR3: TGTGCCAGCAGTGCGGTAAATCGGAACACTGAAGCTTTCTTT.

The chain employs TRBV5-5 and TRBJ1-1; D gene unclear. Germline V lookup: CDR1 SGHKS, CDR2 YYEKEE (reference sequence). V dropped 4 bases and J dropped 1 base, with 5 bases sitting between them. The CDR3 has 12 amino acids. CDR3 sequence (DNA): TGTGCCAGCAGCAAGACGAACACTGAAGCTTTCTTT. This encodes CASSKTNTEAFF.

This CDR3 is CASRQDRGMSGYTF. The DNA for the CDR3 is TGTGCCAGCAGACAGGACAGGGGGATGAGTGGCTACACCTTC. The chain links TRBV12-3 or TRBV12-4 to TRBJ1-2; 10 bases fit TRBD1. J lost 7 bases, V lost 6 bases, and 8 bases had no gene match. The CDR3 contains 14 residues.

Ten or more counts support this clonotype. V usage is TRBV10-3 and J usage is TRBJ2-7; 14 nucleotides align to TRBD2. The CDR3 extends over 17 amino acids. CDR1 is ENHRY and CDR2 is SYGVKD in the germline V gene. Trimming at V came to 3 bases and at J to 0 bases, leaving 4 bases not matched to a gene. CDR3 nucleotides: TGTGCCATCAGTGAAGGGACTAGCGGGAGTGTCTCCTACGAGCAGTACTTC. Encoded protein: CAISEGTSGSVSYEQYF.

Comments on this clonotype: At one boundary the junction diverges from the germline segment, which might be a read error. This chain links TRBV24-1 with TRBJ2-3, with 7 bases that match TRBD1. The CDR3 contains 16 residues. Germline V CDR1 and CDR2: KGHDR, SFDVKD. The CDR3 region is CATSDPGTDYTDAQYF. The CDR3 DNA sequence: TGTGCCACCAGTGATCCCGGGACAGACTACACAGATGCGCAGTATTTT.

The sample holds many counts of this clonotype. Being one base from a much bigger clone, this may be a read error. The J gene is TRBJ2-5, the V gene TRBV7-3; D gene ambiguous. The CDR3 spans 14 residues. Germline V gives CDR1 SGHTA, CDR2 FQGTGA. CDR3 in DNA: TGTACCAGCAGCTTAACGGCTAGAGAAGAGACCCAGTACTTC. It codes for CTSSLTAREETQYF.

This clonotype was detected only a few times. A read error may be the cause here, since a much bigger clone is one base away. This rearrangement joins TRBV29-1 to TRBJ2-1; D may be TRBD1 (6 bases). The CDR3 covers 12 residues. V lost 5 bases, J lost 5 bases, and 10 bases lay in between. The V gene's germline CDR1 is SQVTM and CDR2 ANQGSEA. Here the CDR3 reads CSVSQGDNEQFF. CDR3 in DNA: TGCAGCGTTTCACAGGGAGACAATGAGCAGTTCTTC.

The rearrangement links TRBV5-1 to TRBJ2-1; 9 nucleotides match TRBD1. Germline CDR1 SGHRS, CDR2 YFSETQ. V was clipped by 4 bases and J by 3 bases; unmatched bases: 14. The CDR3 consists of 18 residues. For the CDR3, the DNA is TGCGCCAGCAGCACCAATCCGAATGACAGGGGGGTCTACAATGAGCAGTTCTTC. Protein product: CASSTNPNDRGVYNEQFF. Using reference TRBV5-1 and TRBJ2-1 for the parts outside the CDR3, the full variable domain is KAGVTQTPRYLIKTRGQQVTLSCSPISGHRSVSWYQQTPGQGLQFLFEYFSETQRNKGNFPGRFSGRQFSNSRSEMNVSTLELGDSALYLCASSTNPNDRGVYNEQFFGPGTRLTVL.

In its sample, this clonotype was seen many times. This chain joins TRBV11-2 and TRBJ2-1, with 10 bases that match TRBD1. The CDR3 consists of 15 residues. Germline V gene data show CDR1 as SGHAT and CDR2 as FQNNGV. The junction had 8 bases not matched to a gene; V was cut back by 9 bases and J by 3 bases. This chain's CDR3 is CASVSGDRGYNEQFF. Here the CDR3 DNA reads TGTGCCAGTGTATCGGGGGACAGGGGCTACAATGAGCAGTTCTTC.

This clonotype was counted ten times or more. The chain employs TRBV4-1 and TRBJ1-2; 8 bases fit TRBD1. The CDR3 loop spans 12 amino acids. After removal of 8 bases from V and 7 bases from J, the junction contained 6 bases not matched to a gene. Germline CDR1 is MGHRA and CDR2 is YSYEKL. The CDR3 DNA reads as TGCGCCAGCCGTTCAGGGGGCTCTGGCTACACCTTC. Its protein is CASRSGGSGYTF.

Worth noting for this clonotype: This may come from a read error, since a much larger clone is one base off. The chain carries TRBV20-1 and TRBJ2-1, with D perhaps TRBD2 (5 bases). The CDR3 length is 16 residues. Trimming took 4 bases from V and 0 from J, leaving 16 bases between them. Per germline, CDR1 DFQATT and CDR2 SNEGSKA (reference sequence). CDR3 sequence reads: CSATHRGGSSYNEQFF. The DNA of the CDR3 is TGCAGTGCTACCCATCGAGGTGGGAGCTCCTACAATGAGCAGTTCTTC.

This clonotype was seen more than once but under ten times. V gene TRBV5-1 combines with J gene TRBJ2-4; 7 positions match TRBD1. With 4 bases clipped from V and 0 bases from J, the junction kept 4 bases outside the gene matches. This CDR3 is built from 15 residues. CDR1 SGHRS and CDR2 YFSETQ come from the germline V gene. CDR3 residues: CASSPTGKAKNIQYF. CDR3 nucleotides: TGCGCCAGCAGCCCGACAGGGAAAGCCAAAAACATTCAGTACTTC.

This clonotype was counted at least ten times. The genes are TRBV7-2 and TRBJ2-7, with TRBD1 identical over 8 bases. The CDR3 spans 12 residues. Germline V gene sequence: CDR1 SGHTA, CDR2 FQGNSA. Unmatched junction bases numbered 3, after V lost 4 bases and J lost 7 bases. CDR3 DNA: TGTGCCAGCAGCTCCTACAGGGGGGAGCAGTACTTC. The encoded protein is CASSSYRGEQYF. Full variable domain (outside the CDR3, taken from reference TRBV7-2 and TRBJ2-7): GAGVSQSPSNKVTEKGKDVELRCDPISGHTALYWYRQSLGQGLEFLIYFQGNSAPDKSGLPSDRFSAERTGGSVSTLTIQRTQQEDSAVYLCASSSYRGEQYFGPGTRLTVT.